The text below deals with one TCR beta chain. This clonotype occurred a few times. Its target antigen remains unknown. It has no much larger one-base neighbor in the sample; base qualities were not kept. The sample originates from a study of T-cell memory formation after mild COVID-19 (dated by TCRdb to about 2021). Some background on the complete study: Most TCR sequence clusters were specific to one of the two donors. T-cell clones expanding and contracting after mild COVID-19 in a couple of donors were tracked by longitudinal TCRalpha and TCRbeta repertoire sequencing. Two young, previously healthy adult volunteers, one female and one male, were included in the cohort. Overall study outcomes, separate from this receptor: Clones that contracted from day 15 to 85 showed balanced CD4/CD8 phenotypes, whereas a second wave of clones that expanded from day 15 to 37 leaned towards CD4+. The detection of some responding clones in pre-infection memory suggests that pre-existing cross-reactive memory T cells joined the SARS-CoV-2 response. The study included only two mild cases, and larger cohorts that include severe cases with pre-infection samples were judged to be necessary. SARS-CoV-2 specificity of the second-wave clones peaking on day 37 was not confirmed. Contracting CD4+ clones appeared mostly in the CM and EM memory subsets, whereas CD8+ clones were enriched in EMRA.

PBMCs were isolated by Ficoll-Paque density gradient centrifugation. The sequencer was an Illumina NovaSeq 6000. TCRalpha and TCRbeta cDNA libraries were built by 5'RACE with constant-segment primers, adding sample barcodes and unique molecular identifiers. Trizol reagent was used to extract RNA from every sample. The libraries were amplified in two PCR steps, and the second step added a second sample barcode and Illumina TruSeq adapters. Sequencing of the libraries was done on an Illumina NovaSeq, producing 2 x 150 bp paired-end reads. The original pipeline was this. Demultiplexing of reads and collapsing into UMI-guided consensus sequences were performed with migec v1.2.7. Using mixcr v2.1.11, UMI consensuses were aligned to TRA and TRB V and J templates and then assembled into clonotypes. A clonotype was counted as expanded or contracted only when both edgeR and NoisET called the clonotype significant, with the noise models trained on biological replicates. For edgeR calls, the cutoffs were a false discovery rate-adjusted p below 0.01 and a log2 fold-change threshold of 1. PCA with hierarchical clustering of max-normalized trajectories of the 1000 most abundant clonotypes was used as exploratory dynamics analysis. The CD4 or CD8 phenotype of responding clones was assigned using the separately sequenced CD4+ and CD8+ repertoires. Clones were called with MiXCR by TCRdb after fastp trimmed the public reads at Q25, and only in-frame beta chains were retained. Merged by CDR3 protein, the rows form single entries marked with the most common genes and DNA. It is TCRdb's table, rather than the study itself, that gives the V and J calls and clone size. This sample has hundreds of thousands of distinct CDR3 sequences in its table, and about a fifth of those were observed once. About 8.7% of the sample goes to the ten largest clones.

CDR1 and CDR2, looked up from the germline V gene, are MGHRA and YSYEKL. A distance of 20 bases separates the germline ends of V and J, which lose 3 bases and 7 bases respectively. From its cysteine to its phenylalanine, the CDR3 spans 16 amino acids. Just CDR3 DNA is preserved here, 48 bases in frame from base 1. The rearranged chain carries TRBV4-1 and TRBJ2-3; TRBD2 might be the D gene, on 5 matching bases. This receptor was obtained from an adult woman who had mild COVID-19 (a few samples of this study predate the infection). The sample titles of this study are shuffled in the database, so cell type and time point are left out; the donor was told from shared clones. Sequencing was carried out using PBMCs or a T cell subset sorted from them (not recorded which). CDR3 loop: CASSQEAQSYDHTQYF. The DNA sequence is TGCGCCAGCAGCCAGGAGGCGCAGTCTTACGACCATACGCAGTATTTT.